The source of this T cell receptor (beta chain) is a study of immune characterization of retroperitoneal liposarcoma. One entry per CDR3 protein, called by TCRdb with MiXCR from the PCR reads. The sample consists of about 10,000 distinct CDR3 sequences, less than 30% of them appearing once. The clonotype was recovered from a male donor with retroperitoneal liposarcoma. The sequencing input was blood.

DNA of the CDR3: TGTGCCAGCAGTGAAAGGGGAGGCGAGCAGTACTTC. Translated, it gives CASSERGGEQYF. This chain joins TRBV6-1 and TRBJ2-1, with D possibly matching TRBD2 (6 bases). TRBJ2-7 explains the end of the DNA better; the J call may be wrong. The CDR3 covers 12 residues. Per the germline V gene, CDR1 is MNHNS and CDR2 is SASEGT.